The 24 T cell receptor beta chains presented below share a single source sample, sequenced in a study of shared clonotypes between healthy human individuals. The assay was immunoSEQ multiplex PCR, and TCRdb's table has in-frame clones only and misses some. The sample yields roughly 770,000 clones, 90% to 98% seen once. Naive CD8 populations comprised CD45RO-negative cells positively selected for CCR7, excluding terminally differentiated effector memory CD45RA+ cells. Sequenced sample: naive CD8+ T cells sorted from blood. Receptor source: a man younger than 45 in good health.

The chain is built from TRBV7-9 and TRBJ2-7; 14 bases map to TRBD2. The germline gives CDR1 SEHNR, CDR2 FQNEAQ (reference sequence). The V gene end was trimmed by 4 bases and the J gene end by 6 bases; junction bases not matched to a gene: 5. This CDR3 has 15 amino acids. The CDR3: CASSSTSGRGVEQYF. The CDR3 coding sequence is TGTGCCAGCAGCTCGACTAGCGGGAGGGGTGTCGAGCAGTACTTC.

This clone was detected only a few times. The genes are TRBV4-3 and TRBJ2-7; no clear D. Trimming removed 0 bases from V and 0 bases from J, with 9 bases in between. Germline lookup yields CDR1 LGHNA and CDR2 YSLEER. The CDR3 totals 15 residues. The CDR3 bases are TGCGCCAGCAGCCAAGAGTGGTCTAACTCCTACGAGCAGTACTTC. It encodes CASSQEWSNSYEQYF.

The rearrangement uses TRBV27 and TRBJ2-1, with D perhaps matching TRBD1 (5 bases). Germline V CDR1 and CDR2: MNHEY, SMNVEV (reference sequence). There are 14 residues in the CDR3. Deletions cut 3 bases from V and 6 bases from J, with 12 bases between. The CDR3 is CASSFTGVSNEQFF. CDR3 nucleotides: TGTGCCAGCAGTTTCACAGGCGTTTCCAATGAGCAGTTCTTC.

J is TRBJ2-5 and V is TRBV27; D is perhaps TRBD2 (7 bases). The CDR3 spans 17 residues. Trimming left V 5 bases short and J 4 bases short, with 23 bases between. Germline loops: CDR1 MNHEY, CDR2 SMNVEV (reference sequence). The CDR3 loop reads CASSTHNSGEGRETQYF. For the CDR3, the DNA is TGTGCCAGCAGTACCCACAATTCAGGGGAGGGGCGAGAGACCCAGTACTTC.

This clone was seen just once. J is TRBJ1-5 and V is TRBV6-6; D remains unclear. V was cut by 3 bases and J by 0 bases, with 9 bases left in between. This CDR3 is built from 15 residues. The germline gives CDR1 MNHNY, CDR2 SVGAGI (reference sequence). The CDR3 region has the DNA TGTGCCAGCAGTTATAACACTAATAGCAATCAGCCCCAGCATTTT. Translating gives CASSYNTNSNQPQHF.

V and J are TRBV11-2 and TRBJ2-1, with 9 bases fitting TRBD2. J was trimmed by 8 bases and V by 1 base; bases with no gene match: 9. CDR1 is SGHAT and CDR2 is FQNNGV in the germline V gene. The CDR3 contains 16 residues. CDR3 in DNA: TGTGCCAGCAGCTTAGGTGGTAGCGGGAGTCGGGATGAGCAGTTCTTC. Its translation is CASSLGGSGSRDEQFF.

The chain couples TRBV27 to TRBJ2-7, with TRBD2 identical over 13 bases. The trim removed 5 bases at V and 5 bases at J, leaving 6 bases unmatched. Per germline, CDR1 MNHEY and CDR2 SMNVEV (reference sequence). CDR3 length: 15 amino acids. The CDR3 DNA sequence: TGTGCCAGCAGTCCGGAGACTAGCGGGAGGAACGAGCAGTACTTC. Translated: CASSPETSGRNEQYF.

This clone was picked up a small number of times. The V and J genes are TRBV18 and TRBJ2-3, with 7 positions matching TRBD1. The germline V gene has CDR1 KGHSH and CDR2 LQKENI. The CDR3 spans 14 residues. J gave up 4 bases and V 5 bases, and 6 bases lay outside the gene matches. The CDR3 DNA reads TGTGCCAGCTCAGAAGGGGGCGTTTCAGATACGCAGTATTTT. Its protein product is CASSEGGVSDTQYF.

This chain uses TRBV9 with TRBJ1-2; D is perhaps TRBD1 (5 bases). CDR1 and CDR2 (germline): SGDLS, YYNGEE. V was clipped by 0 bases and J by 5 bases, with 11 bases between them. The CDR3 is 14 residues long. The CDR3 loop is CASSVDLGQYGYTF. The CDR3 nucleotides are TGTGCCAGCAGCGTAGATCTGGGGCAATATGGCTACACCTTC.

On this clone itself: Other DNA sequences in this specimen translate into the identical CDR3. J is TRBJ2-1 and V is TRBV28; TRBD2 matches 10 bases. V lost 5 bases and J lost 3; bases outside the gene matches: 4. Germline V gene lookup returns CDR1 MDHEN and CDR2 SYDVKM. CDR3 length: 15 amino acids. The CDR3 bases are TGTGCCAGCAGTCTTGGGACTAGCGTCTACAATGAGCAGTTCTTC. Protein: CASSLGTSVYNEQFF. The whole variable domain, remainder taken from reference TRBV28 and TRBJ2-1, is DVKVTQSSRYLVKRTGEKVFLECVQDMDHENMFWYRQDPGLGLRLIYFSYDVKMKEKGDIPEGYSVSREKKERFSLILESASTNQTSMYLCASSLGTSVYNEQFFGPGTRLTVL.

The chain employs TRBV28 and TRBJ2-7, with 9 positions matching TRBD1. The germline V gene encodes CDR1 MDHEN and CDR2 SYDVKM. The CDR3 is 14 residues long. V was pared by 6 bases and J by 5 bases, with 8 bases of the junction left unmatched. This CDR3 is CASRFGTGNHEQYF. CDR3 sequence (DNA): TGTGCCAGCAGGTTTGGGACAGGGAATCACGAGCAGTACTTC.

The genes are TRBV4-1 and TRBJ1-5; D call uncertain. Germline CDR1 MGHRA, CDR2 YSYEKL. The V end was cut by 1 base, the J end by 3 bases, with 10 bases between. The CDR3 contains 15 residues. CDR3 residues: CASSQVVGFNQPQHF. For the CDR3, the DNA is TGCGCCAGCAGCCAAGTAGTCGGCTTCAATCAGCCCCAGCATTTT.

The chain carries TRBV7-9 and TRBJ2-1; D remains unclear. Per germline, CDR1 SEHNR and CDR2 FQNEAQ (reference sequence). V dropped 2 bases and J dropped 6 bases, with 11 bases sitting between them. The CDR3 loop spans 14 amino acids. CDR3 amino acids: CASSLSVVPNEQFF. The CDR3 DNA follows: TGTGCCAGCAGCTTATCTGTAGTCCCCAATGAGCAGTTCTTC.

The chain recombines TRBV9 with TRBJ2-7; D perhaps matches TRBD1 (6 bases). CDR1 is SGDLS and CDR2 is YYNGEE in the germline V gene. Trimming took off 3 bases at V and 1 base at J, with 11 bases between the two ends. This CDR3 is 14 amino acids long. The CDR3 DNA sequence: TGTGCCAGCAGCGCAGGGGACGGGTCCTACGAGCAGTACTTC. Encoded protein: CASSAGDGSYEQYF.

V and J are TRBV5-1 and TRBJ2-7, with 10 bases identical to TRBD2. Germline V gene data show CDR1 as SGHRS and CDR2 as YFSETQ. This CDR3 is 15 amino acids long. V lost 1 base to trimming and J lost 4 bases; unmatched junction nucleotides: 5. The CDR3: CASSLWASGSYEQYF. CDR3 nucleotide sequence: TGCGCCAGCAGCTTGTGGGCTAGCGGGAGTTACGAGCAGTACTTC.

This clone appeared once. The rearrangement joins TRBV10-3 to TRBJ2-3; the match to TRBD2 covers 14 bases. Per the germline V gene, CDR1 is ENHRY and CDR2 is SYGVKD. V lost 8 bases to trimming and J lost 4 bases; unmatched junction nucleotides: 11. The CDR3 has 17 residues. The CDR3 spells CAIRAGTSGSPPDTQYF. CDR3 DNA: TGTGCCATCCGGGCCGGGACTAGCGGGAGTCCCCCAGATACGCAGTATTTT.

This CDR3 is CAISESADYEQYF. DNA for the CDR3: TGTGCCATCAGTGAGTCCGCCGATTACGAGCAGTACTTC. The chain carries TRBV10-3 and TRBJ2-7; D not certain. The germline V gene encodes CDR1 ENHRY and CDR2 SYGVKD. The CDR3 is made up of 13 amino acids. V gave up 0 bases and J gave up 4 bases, with 7 bases separating them.

The gene calls are TRBV30 and TRBJ1-4; a weak D match, TRBD1 (6 bases). Trimming took off 3 bases at V and 6 bases at J, with 17 bases between the two ends. Germline lookup yields CDR1 GTSNPN and CDR2 SVGIG (reference sequence). This CDR3 contains 15 residues. CDR3 nucleotides: TGTGCCTGGAGCGAGAAGGGGGGGCTAGATGAAAAACTGTTTTTT. Translating gives CAWSEKGGLDEKLFF. The whole variable domain, filled in from reference TRBV30 and TRBJ1-4, reads SQTIHQWPATLVQPVGSPLSLECTVEGTSNPNLYWYRQAAGRGLQLLFYSVGIGQISSEVPQNLSASRPQDRQFILSSKKLLLSDSGFYLCAWSEKGGLDEKLFFGSGTQLSVL.

The J gene is TRBJ1-2, the V gene TRBV12-5; D gene unclear. This CDR3 contains 11 residues. The ends were cut back, 7 bases at V and 4 bases at J, with 7 bases in the middle. Germline loops: CDR1 LGHNT, CDR2 FRNRAP. In DNA form, the CDR3 reads TGTGCTAGTGAAGATTCCTATGGCTACACCTTC. It specifies CASEDSYGYTF.

The rearrangement links TRBV18 to TRBJ2-2; D is unresolved. The V and J ends lost 0 bases and 6 bases respectively, with 8 bases between them. In germline, CDR1 is KGHSH, CDR2 LQKENI. The CDR3 has 14 residues. The CDR3 protein is CASSPPYSAGELFF. CDR3 sequence (DNA): TGTGCCAGCTCACCACCATACAGTGCCGGGGAGCTGTTTTTT.

The genes are TRBV28 and TRBJ2-7, with 13 positions matching TRBD2. The CDR3 has 17 residues. Trimming at V came to 3 bases and at J to 4 bases, leaving 9 bases not matched to a gene. CDR1 MDHEN and CDR2 SYDVKM come from the germline V gene. The CDR3 nucleotides are TGTGCCAGCAGTTTCCCCCCTAGGACTAGCGGGAGTTACGAGCAGTACTTC. Encoded protein: CASSFPPRTSGSYEQYF.

With regard to this clone: This same CDR3 is encoded by further DNA sequences in the sample. The chain is built from TRBV27 and TRBJ2-7, with 8 nucleotides matching TRBD1. This CDR3 is 13 amino acids long. V trimming: 6 bases; J trimming: 4 bases; junction bases outside the gene matches: 5. Germline CDR1 reads MNHEY; CDR2 reads SMNVEV (reference sequence). The CDR3 here is CASSLRQGYEQYF. CDR3 sequence (DNA): TGTGCCAGCAGCCTGAGACAGGGGTACGAGCAGTACTTC.

The rearrangement links TRBV27 to TRBJ2-1; TRBD1 aligns across 8 bases. The CDR3 consists of 11 residues. The germline V gene has CDR1 MNHEY and CDR2 SMNVEV (reference sequence). V was pared by 10 bases and J by 6 bases, with 2 bases of the junction left unmatched. DNA of the CDR3: TGTGCCACGACAGGGGTCAATGAGCAGTTCTTC. Encoded protein: CATTGVNEQFF.

This rearrangement joins TRBV7-2 to TRBJ2-7, with no clear D. V was cut by 3 bases and J by 7 bases, with 22 bases left in between. This CDR3 region has 16 residues. Germline loops: CDR1 SGHTA, CDR2 FQGNSA. The CDR3 DNA is TGTGCCAGCAGCTTTTCGCGGCTCCGGATGGGTGATGAGCAGTACTTC. Its translation: CASSFSRLRMGDEQYF.